Following are 17 T cell receptor beta chains from one sample sequenced in a study of T cells in Graves' hyperthyroidism and ophthalmopathy. Amplification targeted TCR beta CDR3 regions from RNA transcripts. Initially, a first-round RT-PCR of the TCR CDR3 employed the HTBI primer set. TCRdb called the multiplex PCR reads again in MiXCR, with one record for every CDR3 protein. In the table there are hundreds of thousands of distinct CDR3 sequences, around 15% of which are singletons. Sequencing was done on a sample of blood. All receptors derive from a woman aged 30 to 39 with Graves' hyperthyroidism.

V usage is TRBV29-1 and J usage is TRBJ2-1, with 9 bases aligning to TRBD1. Germline-derived CDR1 and CDR2 are SQVTM and ANQGSEA. The CDR3 loop spans 14 amino acids. With 4 bases clipped from V and 1 base from J, the junction kept 2 bases outside the gene matches. The CDR3 coding sequence is TGCAGCGTTGGACAGGGGGAATCCTACAATGAGCAGTTCTTC. Protein sequence: CSVGQGESYNEQFF.

At least ten counts were recorded for this clonotype. The chain employs TRBV20-1 and TRBJ2-5; D may be TRBD1 or TRBD2 (5 bases each). This CDR3 region has 13 residues. Germline values: CDR1 DFQATT, CDR2 SNEGSKA (reference sequence). The V end lost 3 bases, the J end lost 9 bases, and 17 bases lay between the germline ends. The CDR3 DNA reads TGCAGTGCTAGCTACCCGGGACCGGGCGCCCAGTACTTC. Translated, it gives CSASYPGPGAQYF.

Only a few counts were recorded for this clonotype. The V and J genes are TRBV4-1 and TRBJ2-5, with D maybe TRBD2 (6 bases). CDR3 length: 16 residues. With 1 base removed from V and 1 base from J, the gap between germline ends came to 13 bases. Germline values: CDR1 MGHRA, CDR2 YSYEKL. The CDR3 DNA sequence: TGCGCCAGCAGCCAAGTCGGAATAGCGGTCCAAGAGACCCAGTACTTC. Translation: CASSQVGIAVQETQYF.

In this sample, this clonotype turned up many times. This chain uses TRBV5-1 with TRBJ1-1; possibly TRBD1 for D (5 bases). The CDR3 covers 13 residues. Trimming cost V 4 bases and J 2 bases, with 9 bases left between them. Germline assignment: CDR1 SGHRS and CDR2 YFSETQ. CDR3 nucleotide sequence: TGCGCCAGCAGCAGACAGCCAAACACTGAAGCTTTCTTT. Its protein is CASSRQPNTEAFF.

The chain uses TRBV2 and TRBJ2-6; a possible D gene is TRBD1 (5 bases). V lost 7 bases to trimming and J lost 4 bases, with 17 bases between them. The germline V gene encodes CDR1 SNHLY and CDR2 FYNNEI. CDR3 size: 16 residues. Written as DNA, the CDR3 is TGTGCCAGCACCGATCCCAGGGAATCCGGGGCCAACGTCCTGACTTTC. It yields the protein CASTDPRESGANVLTF.

This clonotype was observed a handful of times. The gene calls are TRBV10-2 and TRBJ2-7; TRBD2 matches at 10 bases. Germline V gene data show CDR1 as WSHSY and CDR2 as SAAADI. The CDR3 consists of 17 residues. Trimming cost V 1 base and J 2 bases; bases outside gene matches: 8. CDR3 sequence reads: CASSELASGRPAYEQYF. CDR3 sequence (DNA): TGCGCCAGCAGTGAGTTGGCTAGCGGGAGACCTGCCTACGAGCAGTACTTC.

As to this clonotype: A clone one base away is much larger, so this may be a read error. The chain couples TRBV12-3 or TRBV12-4 to TRBJ2-1; D is undetermined. The CDR3 has 11 residues. CDR3 coding DNA: TGTGCCAGCAGTCAGACCAATGGGCAGTTCTTC. It codes for CASSQTNGQFF.

This clonotype was recorded a few times. The chain is built from TRBV20-1 and TRBJ2-1; the match to TRBD2 covers 12 bases. In germline, CDR1 is DFQATT, CDR2 SNEGSKA (reference sequence). There are 15 residues in the CDR3. The V gene end was trimmed by 5 bases and the J gene end by 4 bases; junction bases not matched to a gene: 6. DNA for the CDR3: TGCAGTGCTTCCGGGACTAGCGGGTATTACAATGAGCAGTTCTTC. This translates into CSASGTSGYYNEQFF.

This chain links TRBV30 with TRBJ2-3; TRBD2 matches at 8 bases. The trim removed 8 bases at V and 5 bases at J, leaving 9 bases unmatched. The germline V gene encodes CDR1 GTSNPN and CDR2 SVGIG (reference sequence). The CDR3 extends over 13 amino acids. CDR3 DNA sequence: TGTGCCCGCGAGGGGCTAGCGGGAGATACGCAGTATTTT. Protein product: CAREGLAGDTQYF.

This clonotype showed up many times. The chain has TRBV18 and TRBJ1-1, with a tentative D call TRBD1 (5 bases). The CDR3 has 15 residues. The V and J ends lost 3 bases and 3 bases respectively, with 14 bases between them. Germline lookup yields CDR1 KGHSH and CDR2 LQKENI. The CDR3 region is CASSPTTGGDTEAFF. The CDR3 DNA reads as TGTGCCAGCTCACCCACGACGGGAGGGGACACTGAAGCTTTCTTT.

Only a few counts were recorded for this clonotype. A much larger clone sits a single nucleotide away, making a read error possible. The rearrangement links TRBV6-1 to TRBJ1-5, with 7 bases identical to TRBD1. CDR1 and CDR2 from the germline V gene are MNHNS and SASEGT. CDR3 length: 14 amino acids. CDR3 bases: TGTGCCGGCAGCTTGACAGGGACGGGTCAGCCCCAGCATTTT. It is translated as CAGSLTGTGQPQHF.

This clonotype was counted at least ten times. The rearrangement uses TRBV11-2 and TRBJ1-6; TRBD1 might be the D (5 bases). The length of the CDR3 is 16 residues. Trimming took off 0 bases at V and 9 bases at J, with 15 bases between the two ends. Germline CDR1 is SGHAT and CDR2 is FQNNGV. The CDR3 DNA sequence: TGTGCCAGCAGCTTAGATGGGGACCGGCTAGGTTCACCCCTCCACTTT. Its protein is CASSLDGDRLGSPLHF.

The sample holds many counts of this clonotype. The gene calls are TRBV20-1 and TRBJ1-2; 7 bases fit TRBD1. This CDR3 region has 14 residues. Germline V gene sequence: CDR1 DFQATT, CDR2 SNEGSKA (reference sequence). Losses at the gene ends were 6 bases for V and 4 bases for J; bases not matched to a gene: 11. For the CDR3, the DNA is TGCAGTGCAGGTTGGGACAGAGACGCCTATGGCTACACCTTC. It translates to CSAGWDRDAYGYTF.

In this sample, this clonotype turned up many times. The chain carries TRBV29-1 and TRBJ1-2; maybe TRBD1 (6 bases). This CDR3 spans 12 amino acids. V was clipped by 8 bases and J by 8 bases, with 18 bases between them. Germline values: CDR1 SQVTM, CDR2 ANQGSEA. DNA for the CDR3: TGCAGCTTTCGCGGGGGGCAGCGAGGCTACACCTTC. This codes for CSFRGGQRGYTF.

At least ten counts were recorded for this clonotype. The chain recombines TRBV2 with TRBJ1-4; a possible D gene is TRBD1 (5 bases). V lost 8 bases and J 7 bases, leaving 14 bases between the germline ends. Germline loops: CDR1 SNHLY, CDR2 FYNNEI. The CDR3 sequence is 13 residues long. CDR3 DNA sequence: TGTGCCAGCTTGCGGTCCCAGGGTGAAAAACTGTTTTTT. This sequence encodes CASLRSQGEKLFF.

This clonotype appeared a few times. The rearrangement joins TRBV6-1 to TRBJ2-2; TRBD2 matches at 8 bases. The germline V gene encodes CDR1 MNHNS and CDR2 SASEGT. After removal of 8 bases from V and 6 bases from J, the junction contained 11 bases not matched to a gene. The CDR3 is 15 residues long. CDR3 nucleotide sequence: TGTGCCAGCTCCGGGGAAGCGGGAGTTTCCGGGGAGCTGTTTTTT. Protein product: CASSGEAGVSGELFF.

This clonotype was recorded at least ten times. The V gene is TRBV7-2, the J gene TRBJ2-3; 8 positions match TRBD2. Unmatched junction bases numbered 5, after V lost 0 bases and J lost 3 bases. The germline V gene has CDR1 SGHTA and CDR2 FQGNSA. This CDR3 region has 16 residues. The DNA for the CDR3 is TGTGCCAGCAGCTTAGCTAGCGGGAAATGGACAGATACGCAGTATTTT. This codes for CASSLASGKWTDTQYF.